This T cell receptor (beta chain) was obtained from a study of shared clonotypes between healthy human individuals. With 5 bases clipped from V and 3 bases from J, the junction kept 7 bases outside the gene matches. The CDR3 has 15 amino acids. Germline CDR1 and CDR2: SGHTA and FQGTGA. This table comes from immunoSEQ multiplex PCR, and its TCRdb copy is limited to in-frame clones, with some not included. The sample carries approximately 2.5 million clones, roughly 93% recorded once. This TCR derives from a man between 18 and 29 years old in good health. Some clones in this sample may be carry-over from other donors' samples. Material: naive CD4+ T cells from PBMCs. Indicated subset: CD45RA+ positively selected. The V and J genes are TRBV7-3 and TRBJ2-5, with 9 nucleotides matching TRBD2. The CDR3, as DNA: TGTGCCAGCAGCCTCGGACTAGCGAACGAAGAGACCCAGTACTTC. It encodes CASSLGLANEETQYF. Complete variable domain (other parts from reference TRBV7-3 and TRBJ2-5): GAGVSQTPSNKVTEKGKYVELRCDPISGHTALYWYRQSLGQGPEFLIYFQGTGAADDSGLPNDRFFAVRPEGSVSTLKIQRTERGDSAVYLCASSLGLANEETQYFGPGTRLLVL.